Listed below are T cell receptor beta chains from one sample, sequenced in a study of blood T cells in healthy people across ages. Each CDR3 protein is one row after TCRdb ran MiXCR on the 5' RACE reads. The data contain about 1.5 million distinct CDR3 sequences, roughly two fifths of them singletons. Input material: blood. These TCRs come from a woman aged 18-29 years in good health. The CDR3 runs from the conserved cysteine through the conserved F or W. The order of the fields is V gene, J gene, clone size, D gene, CDR3 DNA, CDR3 protein. D genes are given only for firm matches. Clone size is not always given. Where it is, it says once, few, many or a class for expanded clones.

v_call: TRBV29-1
j_call: TRBJ2-1
clone_size: many
d_call: NA
cdr3_nt: TGCAGCGTTGAAGTTGTGGACTTCTACAATGAGCAGTTCTTC
cdr3_aa: CSVEVVDFYNEQFF

v_call: TRBV27
j_call: TRBJ1-2
clone_size: NA
d_call: NA
cdr3_nt: TGTGCCAGCAGTTTGGGGTGGGATAGAAATAACTATGGCTGCACCTTC
cdr3_aa: CASSLGWDRNNYGCTF

v_call: TRBV4-2
j_call: TRBJ2-1
clone_size: few
d_call: NA
cdr3_nt: TGTGCCAGCAGGTCCGAGGGGGGGCCTTACAATGAGCAGTTCTTC
cdr3_aa: CASRSEGGPYNEQFF

v_call: TRBV3-1
j_call: TRBJ2-5
clone_size: NA
d_call: TRBD2
cdr3_nt: TGTGCCAGCAGCCAAGATAAGGGACTAGCGGGGAAATACCAAGAGACCCAGTACTTC
cdr3_aa: CASSQDKGLAGKYQETQYF

v_call: TRBV4-1
j_call: TRBJ2-3
clone_size: many
d_call: NA
cdr3_nt: TGCGCCAGCAGCCAGGGCAGGGCAGATACGCAGTATTTT
cdr3_aa: CASSQGRADTQYF

v_call: TRBV28
j_call: TRBJ1-2
clone_size: NA
d_call: TRBD1
cdr3_nt: TGTGCCAGCAGCCACAGGGGTTCTAACTATGGCTACACCTTC
cdr3_aa: CASSHRGSNYGYTF

v_call: TRBV5-6
j_call: TRBJ2-3
clone_size: NA
d_call: TRBD2
cdr3_nt: TGTGCCAGCAGCCGGGACTACGAAGGAAGAGATACGCAGTATTTT
cdr3_aa: CASSRDYEGRDTQYF

v_call: TRBV9
j_call: TRBJ2-1
clone_size: NA
d_call: TRBD2
cdr3_nt: TGTGCCAGCAGCGTAAATAGCGGGGCCTACAATGAGCAGTTCTTC
cdr3_aa: CASSVNSGAYNEQFF

v_call: TRBV28
j_call: TRBJ2-7
clone_size: NA
d_call: NA
cdr3_nt: TGTGCCAGCAGTTTCGGCAGGAGCAATGAGCAGTACTTC
cdr3_aa: CASSFGRSNEQYF

v_call: TRBV28
j_call: TRBJ2-4
clone_size: few
d_call: NA
cdr3_nt: TGTGCCAGCAGTTTCCGCTGGGGCAAAAACATTCAGTACTTC
cdr3_aa: CASSFRWGKNIQYF

v_call: TRBV25-1
j_call: TRBJ1-4
clone_size: NA
d_call: TRBD1
cdr3_nt: TGTGCCAGCAGTGGAATGACAGGGTCGAATGAAAAACTGTTTTTT
cdr3_aa: CASSGMTGSNEKLFF

v_call: TRBV29-1
j_call: TRBJ2-7
clone_size: NA
d_call: NA
cdr3_nt: TGCAGCGCGTGTTGGGTCGAGCAGTACTTC
cdr3_aa: CSACWVEQYF

v_call: TRBV9
j_call: TRBJ2-3
clone_size: few
d_call: TRBD2
cdr3_nt: TGTGCCAGCAGCATCGGGGGGGGGAGCGGCACAGATACGCAGTATTTT
cdr3_aa: CASSIGGGSGTDTQYF

v_call: TRBV7-2
j_call: TRBJ2-2
clone_size: NA
d_call: TRBD2
cdr3_nt: TGTGCCAGCAGCTTTCGAGCGGGACTAGCCGCGAACACCGGGGAGCTGTTTTTT
cdr3_aa: CASSFRAGLAANTGELFF

v_call: TRBV20-1
j_call: TRBJ2-1
clone_size: few
d_call: NA
cdr3_nt: TGCAGTGCTAGAGATGGAGGGCGGGGTGCGGGCAATGAGCAGTTCTTC
cdr3_aa: CSARDGGRGAGNEQFF

v_call: TRBV27
j_call: TRBJ2-5
clone_size: NA
d_call: TRBD2
cdr3_nt: TGTGCCAGCAGTTTAGGACTAGCGGGAGCCTACAAGCAGTACTTC
cdr3_aa: CASSLGLAGAYKQYF

v_call: TRBV20-1
j_call: TRBJ2-7
clone_size: NA
d_call: NA
cdr3_nt: TGCAGTGCTAGAGATCTAGCTTCCGAGCAGTACTTC
cdr3_aa: CSARDLASEQYF

v_call: TRBV2
j_call: TRBJ1-2
clone_size: NA
d_call: NA
cdr3_nt: TGTGCCAGCAGCGAACTCCGGGGCGCCGGCTATGGCTACACCTTC
cdr3_aa: CASSELRGAGYGYTF

v_call: TRBV9
j_call: TRBJ2-2
clone_size: few
d_call: NA
cdr3_nt: TGTGCCAGCAGCGTAGTGACATCCGGGGAGCTGTTTTTT
cdr3_aa: CASSVVTSGELFF

v_call: TRBV3-1
j_call: TRBJ2-1
clone_size: few
d_call: NA
cdr3_nt: TGTGCCAGCAGCCAAGCAAAGGGTATGGGCTTCGATGAGCAGTTCTTC
cdr3_aa: CASSQAKGMGFDEQFF

v_call: TRBV3-1
j_call: TRBJ2-1
clone_size: few
d_call: TRBD2
cdr3_nt: TGTGCCAGCAGCCCCGGGACTAGCGGGAATTACAGTGAGCAGTTCTTC
cdr3_aa: CASSPGTSGNYSEQFF

v_call: TRBV30
j_call: TRBJ1-4
clone_size: NA
d_call: NA
cdr3_nt: TGTGCCTCAACCCCTGCGGGCACAACTAATGAAAAACTGTTTTTT
cdr3_aa: CASTPAGTTNEKLFF

v_call: TRBV15
j_call: TRBJ2-1
clone_size: few
d_call: TRBD2
cdr3_nt: TGTGCCACCCAGGCACTAGCGGATGTCTACAATGAGCAGTTCTTC
cdr3_aa: CATQALADVYNEQFF

v_call: TRBV4-2
j_call: TRBJ2-7
clone_size: few
d_call: TRBD2
cdr3_nt: TGTGCCAGCAGCCAAGAGAAACTAGCGGGCTACGAGCAGTACTTC
cdr3_aa: CASSQEKLAGYEQYF

v_call: TRBV20-1
j_call: TRBJ1-1
clone_size: few
d_call: NA
cdr3_nt: TGCAGTGCTAGAGATCTATTTTCGGTTTGGGCCACTGAAGCTTTCTTT
cdr3_aa: CSARDLFSVWATEAFF

v_call: TRBV11-2
j_call: TRBJ2-2
clone_size: NA
d_call: TRBD2
cdr3_nt: TGTGCCAGCAGCCCCCCGGCTAGCGGGGGGAGAAACACCGGGGAGCTGTTTTTT
cdr3_aa: CASSPPASGGRNTGELFF

v_call: TRBV5-5
j_call: TRBJ2-4
clone_size: NA
d_call: TRBD1
cdr3_nt: TGTGCCAGCAGAATTAAAGACAGGGATGACATTCAGTACTTC
cdr3_aa: CASRIKDRDDIQYF

v_call: TRBV12-3/TRBV12-4
j_call: TRBJ2-7
clone_size: NA
d_call: NA
cdr3_nt: TGTGCCAGCAGCAAAGGCGGTCTCTCCTACGAGCAGTACTTC
cdr3_aa: CASSKGGLSYEQYF

v_call: TRBV20-1
j_call: TRBJ1-5
clone_size: once
d_call: TRBD1
cdr3_nt: TGCAGTGCTCCTCGGACAGGGTTGGATCAGCCCCAACATTTT
cdr3_aa: CSAPRTGLDQPQHF

v_call: TRBV4-3
j_call: TRBJ2-7
clone_size: few
d_call: TRBD2
cdr3_nt: TGCGCCAGCAGCCAAGATCCTAGCGGGACCTGGGATGAGCAGTACTTC
cdr3_aa: CASSQDPSGTWDEQYF

v_call: TRBV30
j_call: TRBJ2-1
clone_size: NA
d_call: TRBD2
cdr3_nt: TGTGCCTGGGCTACCGGGACTATCAATGAGCAGTTCTTC
cdr3_aa: CAWATGTINEQFF

v_call: TRBV25-1
j_call: TRBJ2-1
clone_size: few
d_call: TRBD1
cdr3_nt: TGTGCCAGCAGTGACTCGTACAGGGGGCACCACAATGAGCAGTTCTTC
cdr3_aa: CASSDSYRGHHNEQFF

v_call: TRBV6-5
j_call: TRBJ2-1
clone_size: NA
d_call: TRBD1
cdr3_nt: TGTGCCAGCAGTTACGGGACAGGGAGTTCCAATGAGCAGTTCTTC
cdr3_aa: CASSYGTGSSNEQFF

v_call: TRBV11-2
j_call: TRBJ2-1
clone_size: few
d_call: TRBD2
cdr3_nt: TGTGCCAGCAGCTTAAGCAGCGGGGGGCACAATGAGCAGTTCTTC
cdr3_aa: CASSLSSGGHNEQFF

v_call: TRBV27
j_call: TRBJ2-2
clone_size: once
d_call: TRBD2
cdr3_nt: TGTGCCAGCAAGGAAGCGGGAGGCCGAAACACCGGGGAGCTGTTTTTT
cdr3_aa: CASKEAGGRNTGELFF

v_call: TRBV28
j_call: TRBJ1-6
clone_size: NA
d_call: NA
cdr3_nt: TGTGCCAGCAGTTTTGGCCTCGTTCCGGCCTATAATTCACCCCTCCACTTT
cdr3_aa: CASSFGLVPAYNSPLHF

v_call: TRBV12-3/TRBV12-4
j_call: TRBJ2-7
clone_size: NA
d_call: NA
cdr3_nt: TGTGCCAGCAGTTTTACGGTCTACAATGAGCAGTACTTC
cdr3_aa: CASSFTVYNEQYF

v_call: TRBV20-1
j_call: TRBJ2-5
clone_size: few
d_call: NA
cdr3_nt: TGCAGTGCTAGAGATTGGGGAGTTGGGGAGACCCAGTACTTC
cdr3_aa: CSARDWGVGETQYF

v_call: TRBV20-1
j_call: TRBJ2-5
clone_size: NA
d_call: NA
cdr3_nt: TGCAGTACTCGAGGGGGTCCTCAAGAGACCCAGTACTTC
cdr3_aa: CSTRGGPQETQYF

v_call: TRBV4-3
j_call: TRBJ2-7
clone_size: NA
d_call: NA
cdr3_nt: TGCGCCAGCAGCCATAAGACAGGTTACGAGCAGGACTTC
cdr3_aa: CASSHKTGYEQDF

v_call: TRBV4-3
j_call: TRBJ2-1
clone_size: NA
d_call: NA
cdr3_nt: TGCGCCAGCAGCTCAGACCCCGACGGGGGGCTTAACAATGAGCAGTTCTTC
cdr3_aa: CASSSDPDGGLNNEQFF